The 23 T cell receptor beta chains reported below all come from one sample, sequenced in a study of immune evolution from preneoplasia to lung adenocarcinoma. Assay: immunoSEQ multiplex PCR; the TCRdb copy retains only in-frame clones and omits some. This table holds tens of thousands of clones, roughly 80% found once. The sample comprised FFPE invasive lung adenocarcinoma tissue. The receptors were sampled from a person aged 55 to 69 with lung adenocarcinoma.

This sequence joins TRBV28 and TRBJ2-7; 10 bases map to TRBD2. CDR3 length: 14 amino acids. Germline values: CDR1 MDHEN, CDR2 SYDVKM. V lost 3 bases to trimming and J lost 4 bases; unmatched junction nucleotides: 3. In DNA, the CDR3 is TGTGCCAGCAGTTTGGGACTAGCGCGGTACGAGCAGTACTTC. Translated: CASSLGLARYEQYF.

The chain recombines TRBV7-9 with TRBJ1-2; a possible D gene is TRBD1 (5 bases). Germline V gene lookup returns CDR1 SEHNR and CDR2 FQNEAQ (reference sequence). The CDR3 has 13 amino acids. V was cut by 1 base and J by 2 bases, with 5 bases left in between. The CDR3 nucleotides are TGTGCCAGCAGCTTAGGACAGAACTATGGCTACACCTTC. Protein product: CASSLGQNYGYTF.

The chain carries TRBV7-9 and TRBJ1-1, with D hard to call. The CDR3 contains 15 residues. Trimming removed 0 bases from V and 1 base from J, with 9 bases in between. Germline CDR1 and CDR2: SEHNR and FQNEAQ (reference sequence). The CDR3 sequence is CASSLAHVGNTEAFF. The CDR3 nucleotides are TGTGCCAGCAGCTTAGCCCATGTAGGGAACACTGAAGCTTTCTTT.

V usage is TRBV5-1 and J usage is TRBJ2-4, with a possible D match to TRBD1 (6 bases). The germline CDR1 and CDR2 sequences are SGHRS and YFSETQ. The CDR3 is made up of 13 amino acids. Trimming left V 2 bases short and J 9 bases short, with 12 bases between. The CDR3 coding sequence is TGCGCCAGCAGCTTCCCAGGGGCAGGCATTCAGTACTTC. It codes for CASSFPGAGIQYF.

The chain joins TRBV19 to TRBJ1-2; the D gene is possibly TRBD1 (6 bases). The CDR3 contains 14 residues. The germline V and J ends were trimmed by 4 bases and 7 bases, with 16 bases remaining between them. The germline gives CDR1 LNHDA, CDR2 SQIVND (reference sequence). The CDR3 spells CASSTRRQGIGYTF. The CDR3 region has the DNA TGTGCCAGTAGTACTCGGAGGCAGGGGATTGGCTACACCTTC.

The rearrangement joins TRBV28 to TRBJ2-2; 14 bases are a match to TRBD2. CDR1 and CDR2 (germline): MDHEN, SYDVKM. The CDR3 extends over 20 amino acids. Unmatched junction bases numbered 12, after V lost 5 bases and J lost 1 base. The CDR3 protein is CASSESRLGLAGENTGELFF. In DNA, the CDR3 is TGTGCCAGCAGTGAATCCCGCCTGGGACTAGCGGGAGAGAACACCGGGGAGCTGTTTTTT.

V gene TRBV18 combines with J gene TRBJ2-1; a weak D match, TRBD1 (6 bases). This CDR3 comprises 14 residues. V lost 0 bases and J 7 bases, leaving 10 bases between the germline ends. CDR1 KGHSH and CDR2 LQKENI come from the germline V gene. In DNA, the CDR3 is TGTGCCAGCTCACCACCGCCTAGGGGGAATGAGCAGTTCTTC. Amino acids: CASSPPPRGNEQFF.

The CDR3 here is CAISEGVSNQPQHF. The CDR3 nucleotides are TGTGCCATCAGTGAAGGCGTTAGCAATCAGCCCCAGCATTTT. The V gene is TRBV10-3, the J gene TRBJ1-5, with unresolved D. Per the germline V gene, CDR1 is ENHRY and CDR2 is SYGVKD. Trimming removed 3 bases at V and 0 bases at J, with 6 bases between. CDR3 length equals 14 residues.

The V call is TRBV6-5, the J call TRBJ1-1; 8 nucleotides line up with TRBD1. CDR1 MNHEY and CDR2 SVGAGI come from the germline V gene. This CDR3 contains 14 residues. V dropped 2 bases and J dropped 4; count of bases not matched to a gene: 3. CDR3 protein: CASSYGQGSTEAFF. The DNA of the CDR3 is TGTGCCAGCAGTTACGGACAGGGATCCACTGAAGCTTTCTTT.

This chain connects TRBV5-4 to TRBJ2-4, with 9 bases that match TRBD2. After removal of 5 bases from V and 8 bases from J, the junction contained 8 bases not matched to a gene. In germline, CDR1 is SGHNT, CDR2 YYREEE (reference sequence). There are 14 residues in the CDR3. CDR3 in DNA: TGTGCCAGCAGTGAGAAAGCGGGAGGAGACATTCAGTACTTC. Its translation is CASSEKAGGDIQYF.

The chain carries TRBV6-1 and TRBJ1-5; possible D gene TRBD1, 6 bases. In germline, CDR1 is MNHNS, CDR2 SASEGT. The CDR3 sequence is 15 residues long. Deletions cut 1 base from V and 4 bases from J, with 11 bases between. The CDR3, as DNA: TGTGCCAGCAGTGAAGAGGGGGGTTGGAATCAGCCCCAGCATTTT. This translates into CASSEEGGWNQPQHF.

This sequence joins TRBV28 and TRBJ2-1; TRBD1 might be the D (5 bases). V gave up 6 bases and J gave up 0 bases, with 12 bases separating them. CDR1 and CDR2 from the germline V gene are MDHEN and SYDVKM. The length of the CDR3 is 15 residues. The CDR3 sequence is CASRFDSYSYNEQFF. The CDR3 region has the DNA TGTGCCAGCAGATTTGACAGCTACTCCTACAATGAGCAGTTCTTC.

Within the sample, this clone is medium-sized (0.01 to 0.1%). Other DNA sequences from this sample encode an identical CDR3 as well. The chain combines TRBV2 with TRBJ1-5, with D unclear. The CDR3 runs to 13 residues. V shed 6 bases and J shed 0 bases, with 6 bases lying between them. CDR1 and CDR2 (germline): SNHLY, FYNNEI. In nucleotides, the CDR3 is TGTGCCAGCAGCGGAGATAGCAATCAGCCCCAGCATTTT. Translated: CASSGDSNQPQHF.

The gene calls are TRBV5-8 and TRBJ2-1; D ambiguous. Germline V gives CDR1 SGHTS, CDR2 YDEGEE. This CDR3 has 18 amino acids. Trimming removed 4 bases at V and 0 bases at J, with 20 bases between. This CDR3 reads CASSPMGGPTSSYNEQFF. In DNA, the CDR3 is TGTGCCAGCAGCCCTATGGGCGGACCGACGAGCTCCTACAATGAGCAGTTCTTC.

This chain joins TRBV19 and TRBJ1-1, with D possibly matching TRBD1 (6 bases). CDR3 length equals 14 residues. The germline V and J ends were trimmed by 7 bases and 1 base, with 13 bases remaining between them. CDR1 LNHDA and CDR2 SQIVND come from the germline V gene (reference sequence). The CDR3 nucleotides read TGTGCCAGTAAAGGCAGGACAGAGAACACTGAAGCTTTCTTT. The encoded protein is CASKGRTENTEAFF.

Details on this clone: Other nucleotide sequences in the sample specify the same CDR3. The CDR3 sequence is CASSRDYDNEQFF. The CDR3, as DNA: TGTGCCAGCAGCCGTGATTATGACAATGAGCAGTTCTTC. This sequence joins TRBV5-6 and TRBJ2-1, with no clear D. Trimming removed 4 bases at V and 5 bases at J, with 10 bases between. The V gene's germline CDR1 is SGHDT and CDR2 YYEEEE. The CDR3 runs 13 residues.

The V and J genes are TRBV18 and TRBJ2-1; no clear D. Between the trimmed V and J ends, which lost 3 bases and 9 bases, there was a span of 15 bases. The CDR3 extends over 14 amino acids. Looked up from germline, CDR1 is KGHSH and CDR2 is LQKENI. The DNA for the CDR3 is TGTGCCAGCTCACCCTTGTCGAATATAGCTGAGCAGTTCTTC. Its protein product is CASSPLSNIAEQFF.

This chain connects TRBV27 to TRBJ1-1; D remains unclear. Germline assignment: CDR1 MNHEY and CDR2 SMNVEV (reference sequence). The V end was cut by 4 bases, the J end by 1 base, with 10 bases between. This CDR3 comprises 14 residues. The CDR3 loop reads CASSWAIGNTEAFF. The CDR3, as DNA: TGTGCCAGCAGTTGGGCGATTGGGAACACTGAAGCTTTCTTT.

The chain has TRBV11-2 and TRBJ1-5, with 7 bases identical to TRBD1. The germline gives CDR1 SGHAT, CDR2 FQNNGV. The V segment lost 3 bases and the J segment 10 bases; nucleotides outside the gene matches: 3. This CDR3 contains 12 residues. CDR3: CASSFTGEPQHF. CDR3 sequence (DNA): TGTGCCAGCAGCTTTACAGGGGAACCCCAGCATTTT.

The V call is TRBV10-3, the J call TRBJ2-3, with TRBD1 as a possible D gene (6 bases). This CDR3 has 13 amino acids. V lost 4 bases, J lost 5 bases, and 10 bases lay in between. The germline gives CDR1 ENHRY, CDR2 SYGVKD. The CDR3 bases are TGTGCCATCAGTGGACAGGCGCAAGATACGCAGTATTTT. Amino acids: CAISGQAQDTQYF.

The genes are TRBV6-1 and TRBJ1-5; D unresolved. The germline gives CDR1 MNHNS, CDR2 SASEGT. V lost 3 bases and J 6 bases, leaving 6 bases between the germline ends. The CDR3 covers 12 residues. The CDR3 sequence: CASSDPRQPQHF. CDR3 coding DNA: TGTGCCAGCAGTGACCCCCGTCAGCCCCAGCATTTT.

This chain connects TRBV5-4 to TRBJ2-1; possibly TRBD1 for D (6 bases). Trimming removed 1 base from V and 5 bases from J, with 16 bases in between. This CDR3 has 16 amino acids. The germline V gene encodes CDR1 SGHNT and CDR2 YYREEE (reference sequence). CDR3 in DNA: TGTGCCAGCAGCTTGTCCCTGGCTGAGGGGGACAATGAGCAGTTCTTC. Protein product: CASSLSLAEGDNEQFF.

This clone was seen more than once but under ten times. The CDR3 nucleotides are TGTGCCAGCCCTTCTTACGAGACCCAGTACTTC. The encoded protein is CASPSYETQYF. The chain has TRBV27 and TRBJ2-5, with D hard to call. Germline V gene data show CDR1 as MNHEY and CDR2 as SMNVEV (reference sequence). Trimming removed 8 bases at V and 5 bases at J, with 9 bases between. There are 11 residues in the CDR3.